This paragraph reports one TCR beta chain. Its antigen is undetermined. The entry originates in a study of glioma-infiltrating T cells. Study-level findings and limits: Non-neoplastic patients had below-expected tissue-blood divergence, while all gliomas exceeded expectation. Only very few CDR3 sequences appeared in both tissue and blood.

Looked up from germline, CDR1 is MNHNS and CDR2 is SASEGT. Trimming pared 6 bases from V and 2 bases from J, leaving 14 bases between. CDR3 length: 14 amino acids. Using RNA template, CDR3s of TCR alpha and beta were amplified with iRepertoire arm-PCR. TCRdb ran MiXCR on the multiplex PCR reads and lists one entry per CDR3 protein. This table holds around 150,000 distinct CDR3 sequences, about two fifths found once. The sample comprised glioma tissue, nonneoplastic brain tissue, or PBMCs (not recorded which). This receptor was taken from a human donor with low-grade glioma or glioblastoma, undergoing nonglioma brain surgery, or in good health (not recorded which). The chain links TRBV6-1 to TRBJ2-7; weak D call: TRBD1 (5 bases). CDR3 nucleotide sequence: TGTGCCAGCAGAACAACAGGAATTACCTACGAGCAGTACTTC. Protein: CASRTTGITYEQYF.